The T cell receptor beta chain under discussion was sequenced for a study of blood T cell repertoires in COVID-19. Study-level information: Italy, Spain and the United States were the sources of the convalescent and acute COVID-19 samples. Sample material is recorded as cDNA or gDNA derived from T cells, B-cell-depleted T cells, or PBMCs.

There are 14 residues in the CDR3. The V end lost 0 bases, the J end lost 4 bases, and 9 bases lay between the germline ends. Germline CDR1 is PRHDT and CDR2 is FYEKMQ (reference sequence). Methods used by the authors: How many nucleated cells were present was estimated from reference gene primer amplification. The data were produced by immunoSEQ multiplex PCR, yet TCRdb's version contains in-frame clones alone and is incomplete. The DNA gave D and trimming, while V, J and clone size come from that table. The sample consists of 250,000 or so clones, roughly 89% of them appearing once. This receptor was obtained from a woman aged 40 to 55 who had recovered from COVID-19. The material sequenced was peripheral blood. The gene calls are TRBV13 and TRBJ1-1; tentative D call: TRBD1 (6 bases). CDR3 amino acids: CASSLGRGSTEAFF. As DNA, the CDR3 is TGTGCCAGCAGCTTAGGCAGGGGAAGCACTGAAGCTTTCTTT.